The 27 T cell receptor beta chains reported below all come from one sample, sequenced in a study of blood T cell repertoires in COVID-19. Some clones are missing from TCRdb's copy, which holds only in-frame ones; the method was immunoSEQ multiplex PCR. The data show a few hundred thousand clones, approximately 82% seen once. What was sequenced was peripheral blood. The receptors were gathered from a woman aged 40 to 50 who had recovered from COVID-19.

This clone appeared a few times. CDR3 region: CASSLEDSEAFF. The CDR3 region has the DNA TGTGCCAGCAGCCTCGAGGACAGTGAAGCTTTCTTT. The chain combines TRBV11-3 with TRBJ1-1, with D perhaps matching TRBD1 (6 bases). Germline V CDR1 and CDR2: SGHNT, YENEEA. Trimming shortened V by 5 bases and J by 7 bases, and 11 bases separated the two germline ends. The CDR3 contains 12 residues.

This clone was seen only once. The chain employs TRBV6-5 and TRBJ1-1; 7 nucleotides align to TRBD1. From germline, CDR1 is MNHEY and CDR2 SVGAGI. CDR3 length: 11 amino acids. V was pared by 10 bases and J by 5 bases, with 4 bases of the junction left unmatched. DNA of the CDR3: TGTGCCATCCAGGGGGAGACTGAAGCTTTCTTT. Amino acid sequence: CAIQGETEAFF.

This clone was counted a few times. This chain uses TRBV5-5 with TRBJ2-7; no clear D gene. The CDR3 totals 15 residues. Germline loops: CDR1 SGHKS, CDR2 YYEKEE (reference sequence). Between the trimmed V and J ends, which lost 4 bases and 4 bases, there was a span of 18 bases. The CDR3 DNA reads TGTGCCAGCAGCCTAGGTCCTAACCCAACTTACGAGCAGTACTTC. Translated, it gives CASSLGPNPTYEQYF.

The chain employs TRBV4-2 and TRBJ1-6, with 7 bases lining up with TRBD1. Germline-derived CDR1 and CDR2 are LGHNA and YNFKEQ. Trimming at V came to 0 bases and at J to 9 bases, leaving 5 bases not matched to a gene. This CDR3 spans 15 amino acids. The CDR3 here is CASSQEGGQRSPLHF. The CDR3 DNA follows: TGTGCCAGCAGCCAAGAGGGGGGACAGCGTTCACCCCTCCACTTT.

The chain uses TRBV12-3 or TRBV12-4 and TRBJ1-2; 7 nucleotides match TRBD1. The CDR3 is 13 residues long. Trimming took 1 base from V and 8 from J; bases not matched to a gene: 4. The CDR3 nucleotides read TGTGCCAGCAGTTTAGGGCAGGGGGACGGCTACACCTTC. This gives the protein CASSLGQGDGYTF.

The V gene is TRBV7-6, the J gene TRBJ2-7, with D perhaps TRBD2 (6 bases). The CDR3 length is 13 residues. CDR1 SGHVS and CDR2 FNYEAQ come from the germline V gene. V gave up 5 bases and J gave up 1 base, with 9 bases separating them. CDR3 sequence: CASSPSESYEQYF. DNA of the CDR3: TGTGCCAGCAGCCCTAGCGAATCCTACGAGCAGTACTTC.

This chain joins TRBV19 and TRBJ2-1, with 11 bases fitting TRBD2. Trimming removed 5 bases from V and 3 bases from J; junction bases left unmatched: 3. The germline V gene has CDR1 LNHDA and CDR2 SQIVND (reference sequence). The CDR3 loop spans 15 amino acids. CDR3 loop: CASSFGLAGYNEQFF. CDR3 in DNA: TGTGCCAGTAGTTTCGGACTAGCGGGCTACAATGAGCAGTTCTTC.

V and J are TRBV5-1 and TRBJ2-7; 9 bases are shared with TRBD1. Germline assignment: CDR1 SGHRS and CDR2 YFSETQ. Unmatched junction bases numbered 8, after V lost 2 bases and J lost 2 bases. The CDR3 is 16 residues long. The chain's CDR3 is CASSFVFGTGTYEQYF. The CDR3 DNA sequence: TGCGCCAGCAGCTTCGTCTTCGGGACAGGGACCTACGAGCAGTACTTC.

This clone was detected only a few times. This sequence joins TRBV7-2 and TRBJ1-4, with D unresolved. CDR3 size: 14 residues. The germline V gene has CDR1 SGHTA and CDR2 FQGNSA. The V and J ends lost 8 bases and 8 bases respectively, with 18 bases between them. The DNA of the CDR3 is TGTGCCAGCGAAGCGGCGGCGGGGAGAGAAAAACTGTTTTTT. It codes for CASEAAAGREKLFF.

This chain connects TRBV18 to TRBJ2-6; 7 nucleotides match TRBD1. This CDR3 contains 15 residues. The germline V gene has CDR1 KGHSH and CDR2 LQKENI. V dropped 2 bases and J dropped 3; count of bases not matched to a gene: 1. CDR3 DNA sequence: TGTGCCAGCTCACCAGACAGGGATGGGGCCAACGTCCTGACTTTC. Translated, it gives CASSPDRDGANVLTF.

The rearrangement uses TRBV12-3 or TRBV12-4 and TRBJ1-2, with unresolved D. The V and J ends lost 2 bases and 8 bases respectively, with 9 bases between them. The CDR3 consists of 12 residues. Here the CDR3 reads CASSLSFRGYTF. The CDR3 DNA follows: TGTGCCAGCAGTTTAAGTTTCAGGGGCTACACCTTC.

The genes are TRBV4-3 and TRBJ2-7; 7 bases line up with TRBD2. This CDR3 has 17 residues. Germline loops: CDR1 LGHNA, CDR2 YSLEER. V lost 0 bases, J lost 3 bases, and 11 bases stayed unmatched. The CDR3 DNA follows: TGCGCCAGCAGCCAAGATTACGTGTATTCGGGGGGCTACGAGCAGTACTTC. Protein: CASSQDYVYSGGYEQYF.

The chain is built from TRBV19 and TRBJ1-6, with D perhaps TRBD1 (5 bases). The length of the CDR3 is 14 residues. The V gene's germline CDR1 is LNHDA and CDR2 SQIVND (reference sequence). Trimming removed 4 bases from V and 7 bases from J, with 11 bases in between. For the CDR3, the DNA is TGTGCCAGTAGTAGAGGGACTGGGAATTCACCCCTCCACTTT. Amino acid sequence: CASSRGTGNSPLHF.

This clone was picked up a small number of times. The CDR3 DNA follows: TGTGCCAGCAGCTCAACGGACAGGGCCAGTAATGGCTACACCTTC. Its protein product is CASSSTDRASNGYTF. J is TRBJ1-2 and V is TRBV7-9; 8 nucleotides agree with TRBD1. CDR3 length: 15 amino acids. V shed 4 bases and J 6 bases; nucleotides not matched to a gene: 10. Germline V gene lookup returns CDR1 SEHNR and CDR2 FQNEAQ (reference sequence).

This clone has only a few counts. The rearrangement links TRBV12-5 to TRBJ2-7; 7 bases agree with TRBD1. V dropped 7 bases and J dropped 2; count of bases not matched to a gene: 5. CDR1 is LGHNT and CDR2 is FRNRAP in the germline V gene. CDR3 length equals 13 residues. CDR3 in DNA: TGTGCTAGTGCCCAGACAGGGACCTACGAGCAGTACTTC. This encodes CASAQTGTYEQYF.

The rearrangement joins TRBV21-1 to TRBJ2-7; TRBD2 is taken as the D call from the table, unchecked against the DNA. TRBV21-1 is designated a pseudogene. The CDR3 loop spans 17 amino acids. CDR3 in DNA: TGTGCCAGCAGCCTAAGTTCCGCGGGGGGCCTTTTAGGGGAGCAGTACTTC. Residues: CASSLSSAGGLLGEQYF.

The chain employs TRBV4-2 and TRBJ2-1, with 9 bases fitting TRBD1. Germline lookup yields CDR1 LGHNA and CDR2 YNFKEQ. V shed 4 bases and J 7 bases; nucleotides not matched to a gene: 8. The CDR3 spans 15 residues. CDR3: CASSRAGTGKNEQFF. DNA of the CDR3: TGTGCCAGCAGCCGTGCCGGGACAGGGAAGAATGAGCAGTTCTTC.

The chain recombines TRBV7-9 with TRBJ2-7, with unresolved D. The CDR3 has 12 residues. The germline gives CDR1 SEHNR, CDR2 FQNEAQ (reference sequence). V was pared by 5 bases and J by 2 bases, with 7 bases between. Here the CDR3 reads CASSRRPYEQYF. The CDR3 DNA reads as TGTGCCAGCAGCCGTCGTCCCTACGAGCAGTACTTC. The entire variable domain, with the rest obtained from reference TRBV7-9 and TRBJ2-7, is as follows: DTGVSQNPRHKITKRGQNVTFRCDPISEHNRLYWYRQTLGQGPEFLTYFQNEAQLEKSRLLSDRFSAERPKGSFSTLEIQRTEQGDSAMYLCASSRRPYEQYFGPGTRLTVT.

This clone was found once. The rearrangement uses TRBV19 and TRBJ2-3; 8 bases align to TRBD2. Germline assignment: CDR1 LNHDA and CDR2 SQIVND (reference sequence). CDR3 length: 14 residues. Trimming took 4 bases from V and 7 from J; bases not matched to a gene: 7. CDR3 region: CASSKALAVHTQYF. Here the CDR3 DNA reads TGTGCCAGTAGTAAAGCACTAGCGGTCCATACGCAGTATTTT.

The chain couples TRBV29-1 to TRBJ2-7; no firm D call. Trimming pared 4 bases from V and 3 bases from J, leaving 13 bases between. CDR3 length equals 13 residues. Germline assignment: CDR1 SQVTM and CDR2 ANQGSEA. The DNA of the CDR3 is TGCAGCGTTGGCGATTCCCCTCTCTACGAGCAGTACTTC. It encodes CSVGDSPLYEQYF.

The chain joins TRBV28 to TRBJ1-2; 7 nucleotides match TRBD1. J lost 0 bases, V lost 6 bases, and 10 bases had no gene match. Germline V lookup: CDR1 MDHEN, CDR2 SYDVKM. The CDR3 consists of 16 residues. Here the CDR3 reads CASRNGPGQPNYGYTF. CDR3 coding DNA: TGTGCCAGCAGGAACGGGCCGGGACAGCCTAACTATGGCTACACCTTC.

This rearrangement joins TRBV13 to TRBJ2-2; TRBD1 might be the D (5 bases). The V gene's germline CDR1 is PRHDT and CDR2 FYEKMQ (reference sequence). CDR3 length: 17 residues. Trimming took off 5 bases at V and 0 bases at J, with 16 bases between the two ends. Here the CDR3 reads CASSPTTPGTNTGELFF. CDR3 DNA sequence: TGTGCCAGCAGCCCGACGACCCCAGGGACGAACACCGGGGAGCTGTTTTTT.

The chain uses TRBV5-6 and TRBJ1-2; D perhaps matches TRBD1 (6 bases). The CDR3 runs to 14 residues. The germline gives CDR1 SGHDT, CDR2 YYEEEE. V lost 1 base and J 5 bases, leaving 12 bases between the germline ends. The CDR3 region is CASSLWAGEYGYTF. CDR3 coding DNA: TGTGCCAGCAGCTTGTGGGCAGGGGAGTATGGCTACACCTTC. Drawing the rest from reference TRBV5-6 and TRBJ1-2, the complete variable domain is DAGVTQSPTHLIKTRGQQVTLRCSPKSGHDTVSWYQQALGQGPQFIFQYYEEEERQRGNFPDRFSGHQFPNYSSELNVNALLLGDSALYLCASSLWAGEYGYTFGSGTRLTVV.

The chain carries TRBV28 and TRBJ1-2, with TRBD1 matching over 7 bases. The CDR3 has 13 amino acids. V was pared by 8 bases and J by 6 bases, with 9 bases of the junction left unmatched. The germline CDR1 and CDR2 sequences are MDHEN and SYDVKM. CDR3 nucleotide sequence: TGTGCCAGCGGACAGGTATCATTCGATGGCTACACCTTC. Translation: CASGQVSFDGYTF.

This clone was counted a single time. The chain combines TRBV27 with TRBJ1-2; possible D gene TRBD1, 5 bases. There are 15 residues in the CDR3. V was cut by 2 bases and J by 4 bases, with 14 bases left in between. Germline V gene sequence: CDR1 MNHEY, CDR2 SMNVEV (reference sequence). CDR3 DNA: TGTGCCAGCAGTTTAAGCGGGGTAGGGACCTATGGCTACACCTTC. Translated: CASSLSGVGTYGYTF.

In this sample, this clone turned up a few times. The chain is built from TRBV18 and TRBJ1-3; 8 positions match TRBD1. With 5 bases clipped from V and 4 bases from J, the junction kept 4 bases outside the gene matches. Germline V lookup: CDR1 KGHSH, CDR2 LQKENI. The CDR3 is 14 residues long. CDR3 amino acids: CASSKTGDGNTIYF. CDR3 in DNA: TGTGCCAGCTCAAAGACAGGGGACGGAAACACCATATATTTT.

V is TRBV7-2 and J is TRBJ2-4, with TRBD2 identical over 7 bases. The CDR3 is made up of 15 amino acids. The V and J ends lost 5 bases and 7 bases, in that order; junction bases with no gene match: 11. Germline lookup yields CDR1 SGHTA and CDR2 FQGNSA. The CDR3 region is CASSPSGAELNIQYF. The CDR3 DNA is TGTGCCAGCAGCCCAAGCGGGGCCGAGTTGAACATTCAGTACTTC.